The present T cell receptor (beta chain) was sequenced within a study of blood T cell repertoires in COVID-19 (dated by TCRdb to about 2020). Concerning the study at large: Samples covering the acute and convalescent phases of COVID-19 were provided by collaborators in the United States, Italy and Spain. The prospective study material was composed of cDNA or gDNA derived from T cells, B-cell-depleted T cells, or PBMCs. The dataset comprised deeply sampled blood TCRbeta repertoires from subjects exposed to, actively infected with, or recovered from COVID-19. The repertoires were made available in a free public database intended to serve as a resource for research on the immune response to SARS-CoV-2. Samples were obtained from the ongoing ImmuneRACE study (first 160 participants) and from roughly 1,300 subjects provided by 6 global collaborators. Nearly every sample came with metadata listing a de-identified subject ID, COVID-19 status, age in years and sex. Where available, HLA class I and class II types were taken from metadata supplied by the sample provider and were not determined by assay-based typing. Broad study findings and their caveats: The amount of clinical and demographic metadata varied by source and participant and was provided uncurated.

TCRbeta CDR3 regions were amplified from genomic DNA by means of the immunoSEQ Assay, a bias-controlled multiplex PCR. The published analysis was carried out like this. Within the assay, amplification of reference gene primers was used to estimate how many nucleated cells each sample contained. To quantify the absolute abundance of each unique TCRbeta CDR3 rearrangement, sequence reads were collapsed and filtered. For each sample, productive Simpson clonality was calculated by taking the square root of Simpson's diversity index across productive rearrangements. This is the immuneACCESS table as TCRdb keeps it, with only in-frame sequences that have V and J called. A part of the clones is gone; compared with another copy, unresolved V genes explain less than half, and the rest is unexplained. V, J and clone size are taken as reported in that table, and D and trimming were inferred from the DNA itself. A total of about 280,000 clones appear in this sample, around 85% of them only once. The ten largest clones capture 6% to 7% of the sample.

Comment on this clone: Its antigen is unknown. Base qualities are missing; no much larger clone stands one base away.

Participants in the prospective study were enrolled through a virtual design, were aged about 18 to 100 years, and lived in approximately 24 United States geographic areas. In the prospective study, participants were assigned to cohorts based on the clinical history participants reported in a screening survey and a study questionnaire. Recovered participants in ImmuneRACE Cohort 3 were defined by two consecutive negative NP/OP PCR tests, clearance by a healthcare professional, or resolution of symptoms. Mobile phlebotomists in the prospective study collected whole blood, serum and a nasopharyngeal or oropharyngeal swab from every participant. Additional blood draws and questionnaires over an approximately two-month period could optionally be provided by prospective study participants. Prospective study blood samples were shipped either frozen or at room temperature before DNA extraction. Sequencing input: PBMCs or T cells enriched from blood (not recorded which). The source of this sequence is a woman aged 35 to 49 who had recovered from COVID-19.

The CDR3 reads CSAQGQSWGNEQFF. DNA sequence: TGCAGCGCACAAGGACAATCCTGGGGCAATGAGCAGTTCTTC. The chain is encoded by TRBV29-1 joined to TRBJ2-1; perhaps TRBD1 is the D gene, with 5 bases matching. CDR1 and CDR2 are read off the germline V gene as SQVTM and ANQGSEA. The cysteine opens and the phenylalanine closes a CDR3 of 14 amino acids. Only the CDR3 part of the read is kept: 42 bases, read in frame from the first base. The junction shows trimming of 7 bases on V and 6 bases on J, plus 19 bases between the germline ends.